This T cell receptor beta chain emerged from a study of CD8 T cells in ankylosing spondylitis. Study-level points and caveats: Those disease-linked clones were CD8+; they were also relatively rare in peripheral blood. Clones linked to disease were reported to show significant enrichment in matched ankylosing spondylitis synovial fluid. Characteristic of ankylosing spondylitis blood, it appeared, was a TCR beta motif comprising several highly homologous variants.

This clonotype occurred many times. The antigen is unknown. The CDR3 spans 13 residues. Germline-derived CDR1 and CDR2 are SQVTM and ANQGSEA. V lost 5 bases to trimming and J lost 7 bases, with 12 bases between them. TCRdb fed the 5' RACE reads into MiXCR, producing one record per CDR3 protein. The sample holds about 130,000 distinct CDR3 sequences; more than 6.5% are singletons and the top ten take less than 15%. The source is a male donor with ankylosing spondylitis or in good health (not recorded which). This rearrangement joins TRBV29-1 to TRBJ1-6; possibly TRBD1 for D (5 bases). Sequencing input: blood, either unsorted or a sorted T cell fraction (not recorded which). The CDR3 protein is CSVQGTENSPLHF. CDR3 nucleotide sequence: TGCAGCGTTCAAGGGACGGAAAATTCACCCCTCCACTTT.